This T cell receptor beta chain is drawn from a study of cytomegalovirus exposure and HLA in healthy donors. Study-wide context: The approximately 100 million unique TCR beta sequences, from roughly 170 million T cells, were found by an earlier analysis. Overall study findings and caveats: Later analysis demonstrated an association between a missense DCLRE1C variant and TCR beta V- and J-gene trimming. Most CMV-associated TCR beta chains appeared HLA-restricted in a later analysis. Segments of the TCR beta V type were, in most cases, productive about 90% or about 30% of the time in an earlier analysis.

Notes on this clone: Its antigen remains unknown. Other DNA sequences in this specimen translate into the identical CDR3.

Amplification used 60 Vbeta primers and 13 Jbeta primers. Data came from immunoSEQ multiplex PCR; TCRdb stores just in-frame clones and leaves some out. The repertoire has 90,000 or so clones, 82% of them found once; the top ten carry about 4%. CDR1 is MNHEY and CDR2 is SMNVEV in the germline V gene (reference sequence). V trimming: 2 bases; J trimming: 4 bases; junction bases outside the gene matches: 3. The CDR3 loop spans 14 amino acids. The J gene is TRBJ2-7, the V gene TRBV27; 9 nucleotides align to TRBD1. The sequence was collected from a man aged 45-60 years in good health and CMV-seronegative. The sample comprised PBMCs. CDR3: CASSLTGQGYEQYF. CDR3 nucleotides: TGTGCCAGCAGTTTAACGGGACAGGGTTACGAGCAGTACTTC.